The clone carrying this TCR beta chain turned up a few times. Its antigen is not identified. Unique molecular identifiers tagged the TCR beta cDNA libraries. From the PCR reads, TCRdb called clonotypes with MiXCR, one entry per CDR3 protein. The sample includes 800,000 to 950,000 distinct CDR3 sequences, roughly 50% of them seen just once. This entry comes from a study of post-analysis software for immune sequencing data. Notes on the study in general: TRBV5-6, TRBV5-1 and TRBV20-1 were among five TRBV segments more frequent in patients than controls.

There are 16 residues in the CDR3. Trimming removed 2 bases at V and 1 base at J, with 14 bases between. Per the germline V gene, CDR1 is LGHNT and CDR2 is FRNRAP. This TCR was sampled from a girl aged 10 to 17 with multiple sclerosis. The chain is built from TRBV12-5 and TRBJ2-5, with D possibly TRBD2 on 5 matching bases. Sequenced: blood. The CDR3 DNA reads TGTGCTAGTGGTTTGTACCCCTTACGGGGCCAAGAGACCCAGTACTTC. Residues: CASGLYPLRGQETQYF.